The rows below give T cell receptor beta chains drawn from one sample of a study of T cells after yellow fever vaccination. A single record per CDR3 protein comes from TCRdb applying MiXCR to the 5' RACE reads. The sample holds 620,000 or so distinct CDR3 sequences, less than 20% seen once. The sample consisted of PBMCs, taken less than 6 days after the first yellow fever vaccination. These TCRs come from a man aged 18-30 years who received the YFV17D yellow fever vaccine. Each CDR3 is given with its conserved first and last residue. A D gene is named only where the DNA matches it firmly. For some rows the clone size is stated as once, few or many, or as a class when expanded; others skip it.

D gene	clone size	V gene	J gene	CDR3 protein	CDR3 DNA
NA	few	TRBV19	TRBJ1-5	CASSKTEAANQPQHF	TGTGCCAGTTCCAAGACCGAGGCCGCCAATCAGCCCCAGCATTTT
TRBD1	NA	TRBV5-1	TRBJ2-5	CASSSRQGVETQYF	TGCGCCAGCAGCTCGAGACAGGGTGTGGAGACCCAGTACTTC
NA	once	TRBV20-1	TRBJ2-1	CSARDRDIIQNEPFF	TGCAGTGCTAGAGATAGGGACATCATTCAGAATGAGCCGTTCTTC
TRBD1	NA	TRBV12-3/TRBV12-4	TRBJ1-1	CASSFRWDRVNTEAFF	TGTGCCAGCAGTTTTCGGTGGGACAGGGTGAACACTGAAGCTTTCTTT
NA	NA	TRBV29-1	TRBJ1-3	CSVDDGRSGNTIYF	TGCAGCGTTGACGACGGTCGCTCTGGAAACACCATATATTTT
NA	NA	TRBV5-1	TRBJ2-2	CASTLTRPTGELFF	TGCGCCAGCACCCTGACACGACCCACCGGGGAGCTGTTTTTT
TRBD2	NA	TRBV7-8	TRBJ2-5	CASSHVAGGPVQETQYF	TGTGCCAGCAGCCACGTAGCGGGGGGGCCGGTACAAGAGACCCAGTACTTC
NA	many	TRBV7-6	TRBJ1-1	CASSLAAVNTEAFF	TGTGCCAGCAGCTTAGCCGCGGTTAACACTGAAGCTTTCTTT
NA	few	TRBV7-3	TRBJ2-2	CASSLVSWQLGGELFF	TGTGCCAGCAGCTTAGTATCATGGCAATTGGGCGGGGAGCTGTTTTTT
NA	few	TRBV2	TRBJ2-7	CASTRDTNYEQYF	TGTGCCAGCACGCGGGACACCAACTACGAGCAGTACTTC
NA	NA	TRBV28	TRBJ2-2	CASRSHDVTGELFF	TGTGCCAGCAGATCTCACGATGTCACCGGGGAGCTGTTTTTT
TRBD1	NA	TRBV6-1	TRBJ2-7	CAARGPKSYEQYF	TGTGCCGCCAGGGGGCCGAAGTCATACGAGCAGTACTTC
TRBD2	few	TRBV20-1	TRBJ2-5	CSARDVVVAGGQNQETQYF	TGCAGTGCTAGAGATGTCGTAGTAGCGGGGGGACAAAACCAAGAGACCCAGTACTTC